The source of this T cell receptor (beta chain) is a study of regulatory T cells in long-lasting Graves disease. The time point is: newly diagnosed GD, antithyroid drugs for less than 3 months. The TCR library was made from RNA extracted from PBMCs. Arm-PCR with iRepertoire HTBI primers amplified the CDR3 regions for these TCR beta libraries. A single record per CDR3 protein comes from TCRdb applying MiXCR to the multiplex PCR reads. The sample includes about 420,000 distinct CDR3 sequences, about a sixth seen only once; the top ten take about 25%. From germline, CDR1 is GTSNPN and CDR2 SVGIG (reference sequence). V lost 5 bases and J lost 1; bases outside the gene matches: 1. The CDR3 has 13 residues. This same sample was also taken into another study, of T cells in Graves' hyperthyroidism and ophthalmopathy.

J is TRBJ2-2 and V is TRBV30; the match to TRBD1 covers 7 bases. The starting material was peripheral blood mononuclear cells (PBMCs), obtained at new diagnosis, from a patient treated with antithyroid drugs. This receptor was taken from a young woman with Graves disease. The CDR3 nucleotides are TGTGCCTGGGGACAGGTGAACACCGGGGAGCTGTTTTTT. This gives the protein CAWGQVNTGELFF.